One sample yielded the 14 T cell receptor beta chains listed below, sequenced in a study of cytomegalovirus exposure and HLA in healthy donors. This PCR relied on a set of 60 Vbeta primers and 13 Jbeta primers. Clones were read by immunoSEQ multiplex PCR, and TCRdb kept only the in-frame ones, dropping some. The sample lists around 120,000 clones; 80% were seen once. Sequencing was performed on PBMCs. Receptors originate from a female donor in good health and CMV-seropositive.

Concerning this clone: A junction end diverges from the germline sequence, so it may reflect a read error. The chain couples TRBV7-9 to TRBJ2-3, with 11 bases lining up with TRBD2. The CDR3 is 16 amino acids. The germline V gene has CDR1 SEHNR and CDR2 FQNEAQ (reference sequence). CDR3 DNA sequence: TGTGCCAGCAGCCTAGCGACTAGCGGGGTCACAGATACGCAGTATTTT. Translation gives CASSLATSGVTDTQYF.

CDR3 sequence (DNA): TGTGCCAACGGACTCGGCGGAAATTCACCCCTCCACTTT. This translates into CANGLGGNSPLHF. The V and J genes are TRBV10-3 and TRBJ1-6; no clear D. Germline lookup yields CDR1 ENHRY and CDR2 SYGVKD. The CDR3 loop spans 13 amino acids. Trimming stripped 10 bases from V and 7 bases from J, with 14 bases between.

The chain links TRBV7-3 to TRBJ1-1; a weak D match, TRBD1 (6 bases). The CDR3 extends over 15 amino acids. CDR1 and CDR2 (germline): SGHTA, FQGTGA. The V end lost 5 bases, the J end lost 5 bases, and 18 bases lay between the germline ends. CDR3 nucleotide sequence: TGTGCCAGCAGCCCATCGGGGGGGGGCATGACTGAAGCTTTCTTT. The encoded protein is CASSPSGGGMTEAFF.

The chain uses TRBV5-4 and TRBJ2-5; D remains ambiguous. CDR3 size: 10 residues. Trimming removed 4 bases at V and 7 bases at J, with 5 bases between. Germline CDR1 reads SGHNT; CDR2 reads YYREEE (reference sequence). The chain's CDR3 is CASSPRTQYF. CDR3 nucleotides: TGTGCCAGCAGCCCTCGGACCCAGTACTTC.

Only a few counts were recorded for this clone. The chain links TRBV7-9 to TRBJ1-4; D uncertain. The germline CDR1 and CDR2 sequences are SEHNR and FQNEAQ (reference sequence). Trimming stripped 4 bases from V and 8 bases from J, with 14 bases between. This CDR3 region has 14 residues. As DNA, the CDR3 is TGTGCCAGCAGCTCTATAAGCTCTTACGAAAAACTGTTTTTT. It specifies CASSSISSYEKLFF.

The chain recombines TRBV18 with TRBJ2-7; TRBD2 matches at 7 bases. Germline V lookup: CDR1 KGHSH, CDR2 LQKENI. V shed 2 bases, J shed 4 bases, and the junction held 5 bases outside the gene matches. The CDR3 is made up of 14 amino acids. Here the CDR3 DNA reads TGTGCCAGCTCACCATCACTAGCGTTTTACGAGCAGTACTTC. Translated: CASSPSLAFYEQYF.

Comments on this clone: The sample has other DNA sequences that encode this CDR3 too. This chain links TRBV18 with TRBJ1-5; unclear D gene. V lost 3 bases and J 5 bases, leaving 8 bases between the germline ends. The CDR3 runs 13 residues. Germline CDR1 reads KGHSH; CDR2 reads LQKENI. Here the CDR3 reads CASSPGRDQPQHF. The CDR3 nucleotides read TGTGCCAGCTCACCCGGCCGGGATCAGCCCCAGCATTTT.

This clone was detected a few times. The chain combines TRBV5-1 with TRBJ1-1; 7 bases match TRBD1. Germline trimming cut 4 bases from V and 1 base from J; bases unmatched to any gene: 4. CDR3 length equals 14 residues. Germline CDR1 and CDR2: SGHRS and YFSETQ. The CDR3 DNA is TGCGCCAGCAGCCCCGGGACAGAGAACACTGAAGCTTTCTTT. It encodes CASSPGTENTEAFF.

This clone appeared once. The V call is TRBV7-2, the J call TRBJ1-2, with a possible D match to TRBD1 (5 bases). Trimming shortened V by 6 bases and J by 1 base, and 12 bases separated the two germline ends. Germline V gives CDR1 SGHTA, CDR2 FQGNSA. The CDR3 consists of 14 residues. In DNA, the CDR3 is TGTGCCAGCAGTCGTTCCAGGGTTAACTATGGCTACACCTTC. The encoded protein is CASSRSRVNYGYTF.

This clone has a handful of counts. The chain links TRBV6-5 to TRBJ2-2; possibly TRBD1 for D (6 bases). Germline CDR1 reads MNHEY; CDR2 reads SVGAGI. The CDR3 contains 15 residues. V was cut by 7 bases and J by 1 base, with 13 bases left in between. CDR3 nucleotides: TGTGCCAGCAAAAGATTACAGGGGAACACCGGGGAGCTGTTTTTT. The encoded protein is CASKRLQGNTGELFF.

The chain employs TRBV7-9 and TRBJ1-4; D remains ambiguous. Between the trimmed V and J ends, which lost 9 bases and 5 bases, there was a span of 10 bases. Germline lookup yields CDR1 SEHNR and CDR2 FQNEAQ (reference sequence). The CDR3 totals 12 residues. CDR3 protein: CASGAANEKLFF. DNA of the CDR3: TGTGCCAGTGGTGCAGCGAATGAAAAACTGTTTTTT.

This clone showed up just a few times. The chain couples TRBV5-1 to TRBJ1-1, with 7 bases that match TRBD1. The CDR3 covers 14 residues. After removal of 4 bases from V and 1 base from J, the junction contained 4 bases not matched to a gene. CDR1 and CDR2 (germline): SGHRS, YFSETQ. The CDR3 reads CASSVQGWNTEAFF. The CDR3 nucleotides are TGCGCCAGCAGCGTACAGGGGTGGAACACTGAAGCTTTCTTT.

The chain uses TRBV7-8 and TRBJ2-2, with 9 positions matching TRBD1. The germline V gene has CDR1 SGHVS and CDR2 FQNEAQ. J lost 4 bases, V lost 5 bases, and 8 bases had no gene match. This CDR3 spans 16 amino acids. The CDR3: CASSPTGGGGTGELFF. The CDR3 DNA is TGTGCCAGCAGCCCTACAGGGGGCGGAGGCACCGGGGAGCTGTTTTTT.

DNA of the CDR3: TGTGCCAGCAGCCAATTTGGACAGGGAAACACCGGGGAGCTGTTTTTT. Protein sequence: CASSQFGQGNTGELFF. The chain uses TRBV7-9 and TRBJ2-2, with 8 bases lining up with TRBD1. From germline, CDR1 is SEHNR and CDR2 FQNEAQ (reference sequence). The V segment lost 5 bases and the J segment 2 bases; nucleotides outside the gene matches: 7. The CDR3 extends over 16 amino acids.